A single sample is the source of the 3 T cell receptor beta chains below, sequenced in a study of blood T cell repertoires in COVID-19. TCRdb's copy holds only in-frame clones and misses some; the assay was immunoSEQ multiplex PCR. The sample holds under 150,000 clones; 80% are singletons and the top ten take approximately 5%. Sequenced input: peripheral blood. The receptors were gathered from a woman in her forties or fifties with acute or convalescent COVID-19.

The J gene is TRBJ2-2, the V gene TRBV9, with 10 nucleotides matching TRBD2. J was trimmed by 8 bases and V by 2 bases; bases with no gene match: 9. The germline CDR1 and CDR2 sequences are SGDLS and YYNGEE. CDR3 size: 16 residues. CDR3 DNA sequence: TGTGCCAGCAGCGTCACCCTAGCGGGGGCTGGAGGGGAGCTGTTTTTT. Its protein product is CASSVTLAGAGGELFF.

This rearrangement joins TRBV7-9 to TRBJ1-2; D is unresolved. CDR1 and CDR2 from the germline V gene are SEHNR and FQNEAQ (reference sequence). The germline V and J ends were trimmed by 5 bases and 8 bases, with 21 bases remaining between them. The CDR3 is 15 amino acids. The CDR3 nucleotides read TGTGCCAGCAGCAAACCTTTGGAGGGTGATTGGGGCTACACCTTC. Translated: CASSKPLEGDWGYTF.

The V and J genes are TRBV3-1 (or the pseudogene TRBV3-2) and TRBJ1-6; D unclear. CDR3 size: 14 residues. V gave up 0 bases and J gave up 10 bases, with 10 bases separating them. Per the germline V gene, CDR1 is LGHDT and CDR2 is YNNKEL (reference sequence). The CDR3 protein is CASSQDPGYSPLHF. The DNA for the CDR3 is TGTGCCAGCAGCCAAGATCCGGGGTACTCACCCCTCCACTTT.